This is a list of T cell receptor beta chains from one sample in a study of T cell responses to AZD1222 COVID-19 vaccine. Assay: immunoSEQ multiplex PCR; the TCRdb copy retains only in-frame clones and omits some. The table includes 120,000 to 150,000 clones, about 86% detected once. The material sequenced was peripheral blood, taken 28 days after the second AZD1222 dose. These receptors originate from an adult who received the AZD1222 COVID-19 vaccine. The CDR3 runs from the conserved cysteine through the conserved F or W. D genes are given only for firm matches. Expanded clones get a size class; other rows say once, few or many, or leave the size out.

V	D	size	J	CDR3	DNA
TRBV9	TRBD1	.	TRBJ1-6	CASRSGTVYNSPLHF	TGTGCCAGCAGGAGCGGGACAGTGTATAATTCACCCCTCCACTTT
TRBV30	.	.	TRBJ2-7	CAWSGSGGEQYF	TGTGCCTGGAGTGGAAGTGGGGGCGAGCAGTACTTC
TRBV19	.	.	TRBJ1-2	CASRSSLGGDYGYTF	TGTGCCAGTAGATCCTCCCTCGGTGGGGACTATGGCTACACCTTC
TRBV28	.	.	TRBJ1-2	CASSPRVGRRDHYGYTF	TGTGCCAGCAGTCCCAGAGTCGGGCGGAGAGACCACTATGGCTACACCTTC
TRBV7-9	.	.	TRBJ1-1	CASSLRAQPNTEAFF	TGTGCCAGCAGCTTAAGGGCACAACCGAACACTGAAGCTTTCTTT
TRBV6-6	.	.	TRBJ2-1	CASSYSNEQFF	TGTGCCAGCAGTTACTCGAATGAGCAGTTCTTC
TRBV5-1	.	once	TRBJ1-1	CASSSSQTNTEAFF	TGCGCCAGCAGCTCATCACAGACGAACACTGAAGCTTTCTTT
TRBV5-1	.	.	TRBJ2-3	CASSLGPGRGPDTQYF	TGCGCCAGCAGCTTGGGTCCAGGTCGAGGGCCAGATACGCAGTATTTT
TRBV28	TRBD1	.	TRBJ1-2	CASGQVDYGYTF	TGTGCCAGCGGACAGGTTGACTATGGCTACACCTTC
TRBV5-5	.	.	TRBJ2-1	CASTSDIYNEQFF	TGTGCCAGCACGTCGGACATATACAATGAGCAGTTCTTC
TRBV10-3	.	few	TRBJ1-2	CAIRRDNYGYTF	TGTGCCATCAGAAGAGACAACTATGGCTACACCTTC
TRBV7-9	TRBD2	once	TRBJ2-7	CASSSGTSGNEQYF	TGTGCCAGCAGCTCCGGGACTAGCGGGAACGAGCAGTACTTC
TRBV28	TRBD1	.	TRBJ1-6	CASSFRGLSYNSPLHF	TGTGCCAGCAGTTTCAGGGGGTTATCCTATAATTCACCCCTCCACTTT
TRBV18	TRBD1	.	TRBJ1-4	CASSQTGGTNEKLFF	TGTGCCAGCTCCCAGACAGGGGGAACTAATGAAAAACTGTTTTTT
TRBV5-1	.	.	TRBJ2-7	CASSLARALPLYEQYF	TGCGCCAGCAGCTTGGCGCGGGCCCTCCCCCTCTACGAGCAGTACTTC
TRBV10-2	TRBD1	.	TRBJ2-7	CASSETGGIDEQYF	TGCGCCAGCAGTGAGACAGGGGGGATCGACGAGCAGTACTTC
TRBV4-2	.	.	TRBJ2-7	CASSQTFGTDLYEQYF	TGTGCCAGCAGCCAAACCTTCGGGACGGATCTTTACGAGCAGTACTTC
TRBV12-3/TRBV12-4	.	.	TRBJ1-4	CASSDREKLFF	TGTGCCAGCAGTGACAGAGAAAAACTGTTTTTT
TRBV14	.	.	TRBJ1-1	CASSHSRHSNTEAFF	TGTGCCAGCAGTCATTCCAGGCACTCGAACACTGAAGCTTTCTTT
TRBV5-6	.	.	TRBJ2-2	CASSPPGTTFTGELFF	TGTGCCAGCAGTCCACCCGGGACAACGTTCACCGGGGAGCTGTTTTTT
TRBV11-2	.	.	TRBJ2-7	CASSLGGDDEQYF	TGTGCCAGCAGCTTAGGAGGGGATGACGAGCAGTACTTC
TRBV24-1	.	.	TRBJ2-2	CATSDSGPPNTGELFF	TGTGCCACCAGTGATTCAGGGCCCCCGAACACCGGGGAGCTGTTTTTT
TRBV3-1/TRBV3-2	.	many	TRBJ2-1	CASSYMQDSNEQFF	TGTGCCAGCAGCTATATGCAGGACAGTAATGAGCAGTTCTTC
TRBV5-1	TRBD1	.	TRBJ1-1	CASSSRDRDTEAFF	TGCGCCAGCAGCTCCCGGGACAGGGACACTGAAGCTTTCTTT
TRBV29-1	.	.	TRBJ1-4	CSVEEGNEKLFF	TGCAGCGTTGAGGAAGGAAATGAAAAACTGTTTTTT
TRBV3-1/TRBV3-2	TRBD1	.	TRBJ1-6	CASSQSDRGSSPLHF	TGTGCCAGCAGCCAATCAGACAGGGGTAGTTCACCCCTCCACTTT
TRBV3-1/TRBV3-2	TRBD2	.	TRBJ2-1	CASSLSGGAGYEFF	TGTGCCAGCAGCCTTAGCGGGGGGGCAGGATATGAGTTCTTC
TRBV6-5	TRBD1	.	TRBJ1-1	CASTTDRDTEAFF	TGTGCCAGCACCACCGACAGGGACACTGAAGCTTTCTTT
TRBV6-5	.	.	TRBJ1-1	CASTRSPGQEAFF	TGTGCCAGCACCCGATCCCCAGGTCAGGAAGCTTTCTTT
TRBV5-4	.	.	TRBJ1-6	CASSRPGAGSSYNSPLHF	TGTGCCAGCAGCCGGCCTGGGGCAGGGAGCTCCTATAATTCACCCCTCCACTTT
TRBV11-2	.	.	TRBJ1-6	CASSPEVNSPLHF	TGTGCCAGCAGCCCGGAGGTTAATTCACCCCTCCACTTT
TRBV6-5	.	once	TRBJ2-1	CASGDRGYNEQFF	TGTGCCAGCGGGGACCGGGGCTACAATGAGCAGTTCTTC
TRBV4-1	.	.	TRBJ1-4	CASSQPTDLGKLFF	TGCGCCAGCAGCCAACCTACGGACCTCGGTAAACTGTTTTTT
TRBV28	.	few	TRBJ1-4	CASSLPGGSRKLFF	TGTGCCAGCAGTCTCCCCGGGGGTTCCCGAAAACTGTTTTTT
TRBV5-1	TRBD1	.	TRBJ2-1	CASSLQQGTYGDEQFF	TGCGCCAGCAGTCTCCAACAGGGGACCTATGGGGATGAGCAGTTCTTC
TRBV24-1	.	.	TRBJ2-1	CATSDQGWGWANNEQFF	TGTGCCACCAGTGATCAGGGGTGGGGGTGGGCAAACAATGAGCAGTTCTTC
TRBV9	.	once	TRBJ1-2	CASSVRSGDYGYTF	TGTGCCAGCAGCGTACGTTCAGGGGACTATGGCTACACCTTC
TRBV3-1/TRBV3-2	.	.	TRBJ2-4	CASSQAENIQYF	TGTGCCAGCAGCCAAGCAGAAAACATTCAGTACTTC
TRBV6-1	.	once	TRBJ1-5	CASSEAAVFNQPQHF	TGTGCCAGCAGTGAAGCGGCCGTCTTCAATCAGCCCCAGCATTTT
TRBV5-1	TRBD1	.	TRBJ1-1	CASSLAQGGLGTEAFF	TGCGCCAGCAGCTTGGCCCAGGGGGGCTTGGGCACTGAAGCTTTCTTT
TRBV27	TRBD2	.	TRBJ2-1	CASSPREAGGSGQFF	TGTGCCAGCAGTCCCCGTGAGGCGGGGGGATCCGGGCAGTTCTTC
TRBV19	.	.	TRBJ1-6	CASSIVQTNSPLHF	TGTGCCAGTAGTATTGTTCAGACTAATTCACCCCTCCACTTT
TRBV5-1	.	.	TRBJ2-7	CASSPDGLSYEQYF	TGCGCCAGCAGCCCCGACGGACTCTCCTACGAGCAGTACTTC
TRBV5-4	TRBD1	.	TRBJ1-2	CASSPQGGVYGYTF	TGTGCCAGCAGCCCGCAAGGGGGCGTCTATGGCTACACCTTC
TRBV5-4	.	.	TRBJ1-1	CASSLAGPIEAFF	TGTGCCAGCAGCTTGGCCGGGCCCATTGAAGCTTTCTTT